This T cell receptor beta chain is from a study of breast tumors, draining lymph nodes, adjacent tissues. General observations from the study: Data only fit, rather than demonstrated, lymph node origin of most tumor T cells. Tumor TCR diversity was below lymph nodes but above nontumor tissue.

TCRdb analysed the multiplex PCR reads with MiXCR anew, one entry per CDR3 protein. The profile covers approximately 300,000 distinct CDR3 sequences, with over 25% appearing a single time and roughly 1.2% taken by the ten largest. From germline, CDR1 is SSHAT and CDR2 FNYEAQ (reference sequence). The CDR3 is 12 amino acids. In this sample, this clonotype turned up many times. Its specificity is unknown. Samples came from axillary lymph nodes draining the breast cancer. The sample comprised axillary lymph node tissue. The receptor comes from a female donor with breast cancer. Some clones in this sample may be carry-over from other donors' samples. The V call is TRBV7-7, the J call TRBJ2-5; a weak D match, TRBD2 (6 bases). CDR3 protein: CGAGGPEETQYF. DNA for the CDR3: TGTGGCGCAGGAGGGCCCGAAGAGACCCAGTACTTC. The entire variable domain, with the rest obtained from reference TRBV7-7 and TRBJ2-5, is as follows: GAGVSQSPRYKVTKRGQDVTLRCDPISSHATLYWYQQALGQGPEFLTYFNYEAQPDKSGLPSDRFSAERPEGSISTLTIQRTEQRDSAMYRCGAGGPEETQYFGPGTRLLVL.